This paragraph covers one T cell receptor (beta chain) sequence. The antigen is unknown. The CDR3 has 16 amino acids. V lost 5 bases and J lost 0; bases outside the gene matches: 8. Germline-derived CDR1 and CDR2 are MDHEN and SYDVKM. Each CDR3 protein is one row after TCRdb ran MiXCR on the reads. This sample yields 450,000 to 600,000 distinct CDR3 sequences, of which 11% are seen a single time; 10% to 13% belongs to the top ten. The data belong to a study of T cell repertoires in cytomegalovirus infection. Overall study context: Matching HLA type and CMV infection were both indicated by public TCR beta signatures.

Findings and caveats of the study: Pooled public TCR beta family frequency picked out CMV carriers with the relevant HLA. Across the ex vivo response, the dominant clonotypes were HLA-C-restricted CMV-specific TCR beta clonotypes.

The sample taken for sequencing was PBMCs. This clonotype originated in a human donor in good health (CMV status not recorded). Some clones in this sample may be carry-over from other donors' samples. J is TRBJ2-7 and V is TRBV28, with 9 nucleotides matching TRBD1. This CDR3 is CASSGARDRVSYEQYF. CDR3 DNA sequence: TGTGCCAGCAGTGGGGCCCGGGACAGGGTCTCCTACGAGCAGTACTTC.